The subject of this entry is one T cell receptor (beta chain). Between the trimmed V and J ends, which lost 5 bases and 1 base, there was a span of 10 bases. Germline V gives CDR1 SGHNT, CDR2 YENEEA. The CDR3 loop spans 14 amino acids. The source of the sample is a study of blood T cell repertoires in COVID-19. Overall study: From the United States, Italy and Spain came samples of acute and convalescent COVID-19.

Authors' analysis steps: Amplification of reference gene primers provided the estimated nucleated cell counts. TCRdb's table, derived via immunoSEQ multiplex PCR, lists solely in-frame clones and lacks some. The DNA gave D and trimming, while V, J and clone size come from that table. This table has 15,000 to 20,000 clones, 91% appearing once. The genes are TRBV11-3 and TRBJ2-3; no firm D call. The receptor was derived from a human donor in a cohort sampled during active COVID-19. Sequenced sample: peripheral blood. CDR3 nucleotide sequence: TGTGCCAGCAGCCATAGTGGGCGCACAGATACGCAGTATTTT. It codes for CASSHSGRTDTQYF.